This TCR beta chain was found in a study of T-cell reconstitution after alpha-beta-depleted transplantation in children. Whole-study findings and limits: Newly made T cells mostly supplied T-cell counts and diversity one year after transplant. Where alpha-beta T cells came from about two months after transplant was reportedly several hundred expanded graft clones. Elevated TCRbeta diversity at day 60 was traced, in some patients, to surviving recipient T cells and thymic progenitors.

This clonotype was picked up many times. The antigen is undetermined. V shed 0 bases and J shed 5 bases, with 16 bases lying between them. Germline CDR1 reads SGHTA; CDR2 reads FQGTGA. This CDR3 is 16 amino acids long. A TCRbeta library incorporating unique molecular identifiers was prepared. A single record per CDR3 protein comes from TCRdb applying MiXCR to the PCR reads. The repertoire holds about 97,000 distinct CDR3 sequences, 4.5% to 7.5% seen once, with roughly 6.1% in the top ten. The V call is TRBV7-3, the J call TRBJ1-1; D might be TRBD1 (6 bases). This TCR derives from a female patient aged 2-9 years who had a stem cell transplant for Fanconi anemia, so the T cells may come from the graft donor. Sample: PBMCs, mostly from graft donor cells, taken 60 days after TCRalphabeta/CD19-depleted stem cell transplant. CDR3 protein: CASSLTGPGARTEAFF. In DNA form, the CDR3 reads TGTGCCAGCAGCTTAACTGGGCCGGGGGCGAGAACTGAAGCTTTCTTT. The variable domain in full, completed from reference TRBV7-3 and TRBJ1-1, reads GAGVSQTPSNKVTEKGKYVELRCDPISGHTALYWYRQSLGQGPEFLIYFQGTGAADDSGLPNDRFFAVRPEGSVSTLKIQRTERGDSAVYLCASSLTGPGARTEAFFGQGTRLTVV.